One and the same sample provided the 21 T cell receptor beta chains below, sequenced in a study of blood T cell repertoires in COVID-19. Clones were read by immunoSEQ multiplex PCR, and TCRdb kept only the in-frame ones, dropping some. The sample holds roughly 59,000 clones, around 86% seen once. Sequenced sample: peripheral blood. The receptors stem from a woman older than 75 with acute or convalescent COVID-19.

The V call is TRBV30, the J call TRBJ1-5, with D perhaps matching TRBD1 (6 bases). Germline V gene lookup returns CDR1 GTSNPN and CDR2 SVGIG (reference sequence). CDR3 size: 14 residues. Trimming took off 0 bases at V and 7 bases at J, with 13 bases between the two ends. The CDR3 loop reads CAWSVTGNRQPQHF. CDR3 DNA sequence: TGTGCCTGGAGTGTGACAGGAAATAGGCAGCCCCAGCATTTT.

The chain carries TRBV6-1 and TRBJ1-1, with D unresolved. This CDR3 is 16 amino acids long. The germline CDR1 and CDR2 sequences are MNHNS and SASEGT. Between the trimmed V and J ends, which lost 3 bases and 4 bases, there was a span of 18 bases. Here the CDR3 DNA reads TGTGCCAGCAGTGAGTATGAGGGTTGGAGCGGCACTGAAGCTTTCTTT. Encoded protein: CASSEYEGWSGTEAFF.

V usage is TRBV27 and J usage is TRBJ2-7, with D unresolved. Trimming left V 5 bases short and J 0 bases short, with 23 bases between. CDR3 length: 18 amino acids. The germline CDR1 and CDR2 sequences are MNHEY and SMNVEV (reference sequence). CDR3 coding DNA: TGTGCCAGCAGTCCTTTAAATGTAAGAGAACCGAGCTCCTACGAGCAGTACTTC. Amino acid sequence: CASSPLNVREPSSYEQYF.

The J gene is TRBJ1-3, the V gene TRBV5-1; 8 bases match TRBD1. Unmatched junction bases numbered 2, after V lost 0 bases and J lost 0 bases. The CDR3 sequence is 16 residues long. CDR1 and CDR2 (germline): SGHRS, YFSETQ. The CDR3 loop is CASSLGTGRSGNTIYF. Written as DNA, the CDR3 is TGCGCCAGCAGCTTGGGGACAGGGCGCTCTGGAAACACCATATATTTT.

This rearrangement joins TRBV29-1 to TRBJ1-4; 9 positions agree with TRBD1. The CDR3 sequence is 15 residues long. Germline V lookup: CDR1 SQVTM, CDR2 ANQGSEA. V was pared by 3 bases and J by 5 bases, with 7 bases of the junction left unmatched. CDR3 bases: TGCAGCGTTGAGGGTACAGGACAGGGGAATGAAAAACTGTTTTTT. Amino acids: CSVEGTGQGNEKLFF.

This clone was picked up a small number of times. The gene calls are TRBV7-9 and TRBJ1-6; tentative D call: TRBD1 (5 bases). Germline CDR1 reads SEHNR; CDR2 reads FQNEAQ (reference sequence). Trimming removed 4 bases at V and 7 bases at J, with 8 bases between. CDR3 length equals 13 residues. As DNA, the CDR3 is TGTGCCAGCAGCTCAGACAGAAATTCACCCCTCCACTTT. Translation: CASSSDRNSPLHF.

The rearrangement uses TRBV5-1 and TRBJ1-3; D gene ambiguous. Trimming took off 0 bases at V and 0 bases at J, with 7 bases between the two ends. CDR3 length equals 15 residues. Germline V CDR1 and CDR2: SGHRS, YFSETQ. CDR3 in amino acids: CASSLVEGSGNTIYF. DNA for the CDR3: TGCGCCAGCAGCTTGGTTGAGGGCTCTGGAAACACCATATATTTT. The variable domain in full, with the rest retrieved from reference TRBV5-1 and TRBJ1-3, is KAGVTQTPRYLIKTRGQQVTLSCSPISGHRSVSWYQQTPGQGLQFLFEYFSETQRNKGNFPGRFSGRQFSNSRSEMNVSTLELGDSALYLCASSLVEGSGNTIYFGEGSWLTVV.

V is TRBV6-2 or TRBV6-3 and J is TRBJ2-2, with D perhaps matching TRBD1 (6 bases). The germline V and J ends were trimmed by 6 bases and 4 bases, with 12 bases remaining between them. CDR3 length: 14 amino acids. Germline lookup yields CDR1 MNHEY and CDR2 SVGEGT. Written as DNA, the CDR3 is TGTGCCAGCAGGTACACAGGGCCCACCGGGGAGCTGTTTTTT. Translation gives CASRYTGPTGELFF.

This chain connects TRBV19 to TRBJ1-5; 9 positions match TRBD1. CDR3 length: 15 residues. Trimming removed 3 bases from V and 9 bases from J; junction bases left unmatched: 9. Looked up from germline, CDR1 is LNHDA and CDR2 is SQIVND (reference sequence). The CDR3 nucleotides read TGTGCCAGTAGTATCCAGGGGACAGGGAGTTCGCCCCAGCATTTT. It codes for CASSIQGTGSSPQHF. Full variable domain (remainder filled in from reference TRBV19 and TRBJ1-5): DGGITQSPKYLFRKEGQNVTLSCEQNLNHDAMYWYRQDPGQGLRLIYYSQIVNDFQKGDIAEGYSVSREKKESFPLTVTSAQKNPTAFYLCASSIQGTGSSPQHFGDGTRLSIL.

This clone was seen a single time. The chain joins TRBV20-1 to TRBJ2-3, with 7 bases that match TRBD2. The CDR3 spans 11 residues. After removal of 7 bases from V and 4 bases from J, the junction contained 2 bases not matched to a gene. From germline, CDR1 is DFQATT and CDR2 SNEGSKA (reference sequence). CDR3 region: CSVGLADTQYF. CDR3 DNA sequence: TGCAGTGTTGGACTAGCAGATACGCAGTATTTT.

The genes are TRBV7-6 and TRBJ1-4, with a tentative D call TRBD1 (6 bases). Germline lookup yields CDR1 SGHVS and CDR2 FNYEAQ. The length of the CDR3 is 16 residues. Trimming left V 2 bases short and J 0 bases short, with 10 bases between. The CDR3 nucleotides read TGTGCCAGCAGCTTAAGGGCAGGGGCAACTAATGAAAAACTGTTTTTT. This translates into CASSLRAGATNEKLFF.

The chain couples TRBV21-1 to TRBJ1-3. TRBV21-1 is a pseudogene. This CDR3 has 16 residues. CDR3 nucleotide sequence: TGTGCCAGCAGCCTAGCACGGGGGGTGTCTGGAAACACCATATATTTT. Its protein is CASSLARGVSGNTIYF.

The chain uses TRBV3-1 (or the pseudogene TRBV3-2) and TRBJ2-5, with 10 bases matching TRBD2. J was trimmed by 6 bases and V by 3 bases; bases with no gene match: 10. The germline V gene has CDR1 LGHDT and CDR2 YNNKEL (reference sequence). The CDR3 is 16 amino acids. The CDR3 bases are TGTGCCAGCAGCCAGGGGACTAGCGTTCCGGGGAAGACCCAGTACTTC. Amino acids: CASSQGTSVPGKTQYF.

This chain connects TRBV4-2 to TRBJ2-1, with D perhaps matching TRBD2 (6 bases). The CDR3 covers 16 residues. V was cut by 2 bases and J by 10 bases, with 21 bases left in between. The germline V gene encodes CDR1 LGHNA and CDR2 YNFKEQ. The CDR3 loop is CASSQLSGRGVEEQFF. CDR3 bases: TGTGCCAGCAGCCAACTAAGCGGGCGTGGGGTAGAAGAGCAGTTCTTC.

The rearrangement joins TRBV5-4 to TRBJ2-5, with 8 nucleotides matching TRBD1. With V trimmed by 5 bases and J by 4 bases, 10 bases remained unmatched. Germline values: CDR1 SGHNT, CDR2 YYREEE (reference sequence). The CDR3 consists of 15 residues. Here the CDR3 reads CASSSLQGASETQYF. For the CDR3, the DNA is TGTGCCAGCAGTTCCCTTCAGGGGGCATCAGAGACCCAGTACTTC.

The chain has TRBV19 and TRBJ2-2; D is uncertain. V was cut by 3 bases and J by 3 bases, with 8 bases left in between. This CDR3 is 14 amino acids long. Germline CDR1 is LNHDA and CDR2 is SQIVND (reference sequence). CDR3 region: CASSIVADTGELFF. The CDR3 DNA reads TGTGCCAGTAGTATTGTGGCTGACACCGGGGAGCTGTTTTTT.

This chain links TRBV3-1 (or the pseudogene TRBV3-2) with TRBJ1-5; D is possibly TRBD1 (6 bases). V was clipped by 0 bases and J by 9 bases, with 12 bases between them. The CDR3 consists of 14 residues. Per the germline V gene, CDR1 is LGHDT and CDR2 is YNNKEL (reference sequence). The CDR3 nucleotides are TGTGCCAGCAGCCAAGAGACAGGAGTGGGGCCCCAGCATTTT. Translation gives CASSQETGVGPQHF.

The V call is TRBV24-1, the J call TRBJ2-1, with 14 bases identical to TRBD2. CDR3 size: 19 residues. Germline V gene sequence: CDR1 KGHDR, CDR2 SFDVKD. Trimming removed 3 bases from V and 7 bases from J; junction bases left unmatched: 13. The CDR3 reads CATSDRPRLAGGPGNEQFF. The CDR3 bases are TGTGCCACCAGTGATCGCCCTCGACTAGCGGGGGGGCCAGGGAATGAGCAGTTCTTC.

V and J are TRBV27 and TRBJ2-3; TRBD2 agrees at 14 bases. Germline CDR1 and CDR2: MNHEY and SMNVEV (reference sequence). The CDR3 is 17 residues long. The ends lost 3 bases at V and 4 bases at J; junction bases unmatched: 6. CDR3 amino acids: CASSFPGTSGSPDTQYF. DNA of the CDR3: TGTGCCAGCAGTTTCCCCGGGACTAGCGGGAGTCCAGATACGCAGTATTTT.

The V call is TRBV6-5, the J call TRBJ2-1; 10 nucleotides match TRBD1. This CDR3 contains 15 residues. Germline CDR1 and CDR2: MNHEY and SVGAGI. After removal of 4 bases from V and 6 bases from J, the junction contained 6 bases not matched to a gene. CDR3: CASSSTGGPINEQFF. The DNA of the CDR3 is TGTGCCAGCAGTTCGACAGGGGGCCCGATCAATGAGCAGTTCTTC.

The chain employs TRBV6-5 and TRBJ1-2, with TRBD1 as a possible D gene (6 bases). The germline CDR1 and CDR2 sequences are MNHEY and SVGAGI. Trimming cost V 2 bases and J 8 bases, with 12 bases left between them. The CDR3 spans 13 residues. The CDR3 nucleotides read TGTGCCAGCAGTTACGACAGGCAGCGCGGCTACACCTTC. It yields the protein CASSYDRQRGYTF.